This entry concerns a single TCR beta chain. Its antigen is not identified. Via MiXCR, TCRdb re-called the RT-PCR reads, giving one row per CDR3 protein. The table lists around 480,000 distinct CDR3 sequences, approximately 9.9% of them singletons. The data originate from a study of response to subunit inactivated influenza vaccine. From germline, CDR1 is MNHEY and CDR2 SVGAGI. V lost 3 bases to trimming and J lost 5 bases, with 16 bases between them. This CDR3 has 15 residues. Study-level points and caveats: It was the authors' suggestion that each seasonal influenza vaccination recruits few new T cells.

The chain uses TRBV6-5 and TRBJ1-1; maybe TRBD1 (5 bases). This specimen was PBMCs from blood, taken 45 days after vaccination. The clonotype comes from a man aged 50-60 years who received an inactivated influenza vaccine. For the CDR3, the DNA is TGTGCCAGCAGTTATAGGATAGAGGGGAGAACTGAAGCTTTCTTT. Amino acid sequence: CASSYRIEGRTEAFF.